This paragraph covers one T cell receptor (beta chain) sequence. The study ran its PCR with 60 Vbeta and 13 Jbeta primers. Profiled with immunoSEQ multiplex PCR; TCRdb holds only in-frame clones, not every one. Seen here are about 180,000 clones, around 83% observed once, and the top ten hold more than 0.95%. The record originates from a study of cytomegalovirus exposure and HLA in healthy donors. Looking at the study overall: Genetic ancestry analysis placed approximately 78% of the 398 donors that were genotyped in the Caucasian-associated cluster.

The CDR3 sequence is 15 residues long. CDR1 is SGHRS and CDR2 is YFSETQ in the germline V gene. Trimming cost V 4 bases and J 0 bases; bases outside gene matches: 2. The TCR was taken from a girl aged 2 to 9 in good health and CMV-seropositive. The V and J genes are TRBV5-1 and TRBJ2-1; 9 bases are a match to TRBD1. What was sequenced was PBMCs. The CDR3 spells CASSGTGNSYNEQFF. Here the CDR3 DNA reads TGCGCCAGCAGCGGGACAGGGAACTCCTACAATGAGCAGTTCTTC. The full variable domain, its missing parts supplied by reference TRBV5-1 and TRBJ2-1, is KAGVTQTPRYLIKTRGQQVTLSCSPISGHRSVSWYQQTPGQGLQFLFEYFSETQRNKGNFPGRFSGRQFSNSRSEMNVSTLELGDSALYLCASSGTGNSYNEQFFGPGTRLTVL.